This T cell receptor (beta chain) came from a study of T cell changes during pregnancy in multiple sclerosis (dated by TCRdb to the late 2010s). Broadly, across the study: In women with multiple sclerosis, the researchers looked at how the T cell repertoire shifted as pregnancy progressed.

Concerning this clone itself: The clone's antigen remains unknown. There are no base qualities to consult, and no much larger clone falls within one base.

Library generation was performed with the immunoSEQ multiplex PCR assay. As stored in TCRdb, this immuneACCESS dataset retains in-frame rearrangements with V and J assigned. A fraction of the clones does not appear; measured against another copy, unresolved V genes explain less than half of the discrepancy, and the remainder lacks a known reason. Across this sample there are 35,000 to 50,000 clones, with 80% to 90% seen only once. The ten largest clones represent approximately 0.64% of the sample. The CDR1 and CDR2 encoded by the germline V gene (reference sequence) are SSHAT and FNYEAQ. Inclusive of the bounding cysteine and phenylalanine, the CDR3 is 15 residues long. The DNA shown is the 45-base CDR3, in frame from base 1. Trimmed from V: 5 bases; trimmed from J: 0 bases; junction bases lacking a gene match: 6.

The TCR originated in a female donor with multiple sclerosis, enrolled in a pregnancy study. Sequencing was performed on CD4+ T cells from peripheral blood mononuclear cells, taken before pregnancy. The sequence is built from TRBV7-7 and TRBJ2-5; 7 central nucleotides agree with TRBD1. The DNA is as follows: TGTGCCAGCAGCCGAACAGGGGAGTACCAAGAGACCCAGTACTTC. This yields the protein CASSRTGEYQETQYF. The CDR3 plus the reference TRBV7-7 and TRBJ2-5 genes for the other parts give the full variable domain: GAGVSQSPRYKVTKRGQDVTLRCDPISSHATLYWYQQALGQGPEFLTYFNYEAQPDKSGLPSDRFSAERPEGSISTLTIQRTEQRDSAMYRCASSRTGEYQETQYFGPGTRLLVL.